This T cell receptor beta chain comes out of a study of vaccination and CD4 T cells after COVID-19. The time point denotes: late sampling 161 to 241 days after vaccination in three convalescent patients. Sample treatment: roughly 11-day PBMC culture with coronavirus spike peptide pools or control peptides (ViraFEST assay). The study sequenced cultured CD4+ T cell DNA using the Oncomine TCR Beta short-read assay. TCRdb redid the calling of the PCR reads with MiXCR, one entry per CDR3 protein. The table lists roughly 15,000 distinct CDR3 sequences, around 48% of them singletons. Trimming removed 3 bases from V and 0 bases from J, with 9 bases in between. Looked up from germline, CDR1 is DFQATT and CDR2 is SNEGSKA (reference sequence). CDR3 length equals 13 residues. To note about this clonotype: Its specificity is not known.

This chain uses TRBV20-1 with TRBJ2-7; D is undetermined. The TCR originated in a human donor who had recovered from COVID-19. This specimen consisted of CD4+ T cells from blood, cultured in vitro, obtained about 7 months after SARS-CoV-2 vaccination. CDR3 loop: CSASRQSSYEQYF. In DNA form, the CDR3 reads TGCAGTGCTAGTCGGCAGAGCTCCTACGAGCAGTACTTC.